This T cell receptor beta chain came from a study of beta chain features in type 1 diabetes. Sequenced material consisted of expressed TCRB transcripts (all of the isolated RNA was reverse transcribed). Average reads for naive, central memory and regulatory T cell samples were roughly 3.4 million. Using immunoSEQ multiplex PCR, the repertoire was profiled, and TCRdb retains in-frame clones only, with some absent. In the table there are hundreds of thousands of clones, roughly 12% of which are singletons. General observations from the study: Moderately but significantly shorter TCRB CDR3s were found in Type 1 diabetes patients in all four CD4+ subsets.

There are 16 residues in the CDR3. Trimming pared 3 bases from V and 0 bases from J, leaving 9 bases between. Germline assignment: CDR1 SGHAT and CDR2 FQDESV (reference sequence). As concerns this clone: Its antigen is not known.

The sequencing sample was made of naive CD4+ T cells from blood. The receptor was isolated from a man younger than 35 with type 1 diabetes. The chain is built from TRBV11-1 and TRBJ1-6, with no clear D. Here the CDR3 reads CASSFGRSSYNSPLHF. As DNA, the CDR3 is TGTGCCAGCAGCTTCGGGAGAAGCTCCTATAATTCACCCCTCCACTTT.